This is a list of T cell receptor beta chains from one sample in a study of T cells after yellow fever vaccination. From the 5' RACE reads, TCRdb called clonotypes with MiXCR, one entry per CDR3 protein. The sample carries 110,000 to 150,000 distinct CDR3 sequences, under 8% recorded once. This specimen was CD4+ T cells sorted from PBMCs, taken 10 days after the yellow fever booster vaccination. Every receptor here comes from a man aged 25 to 40 who received the YFV17D yellow fever vaccine. CDR3s include the opening cysteine and the closing phenylalanine or tryptophan. A D gene is named only where the DNA matches it firmly. Size is omitted from some rows. Given values are once, few, many or a class for expanded clones.

J gene	D gene	clone size	V gene	CDR3 DNA	CDR3 protein
TRBJ1-5	TRBD1	.	TRBV20-1	TGCAGTGTTAGAGGCCAGGGACAGGGAGGGTATAGCAATCAGCCCCAGCATTTT	CSVRGQGQGGYSNQPQHF
TRBJ2-6	.	.	TRBV5-6	TGTGCCAGCAGCCCGCCTAGGGGACGGCCATCTGGGGCCAACGTCCTGACTTTC	CASSPPRGRPSGANVLTF
TRBJ2-2	TRBD2	many	TRBV20-1	TGCAGTGCTAGAGAGGGAAGCGGGAGCCCAGAGCTGTTTTTT	CSAREGSGSPELFF
TRBJ2-3	.	many	TRBV5-1	TGCGCCAGCAGCTTGAATACCTACACAGATACGCAGTATTTT	CASSLNTYTDTQYF
TRBJ1-5	.	.	TRBV12-3/TRBV12-4	TGTGCCTTCAGTTTAATCATGGGCAATCAGCCCCAGCATTTT	CAFSLIMGNQPQHF
TRBJ1-1	.	many	TRBV20-1	TGCAGTGCTACCCGGGACACTCCCCAGGAAGCTTTCTTT	CSATRDTPQEAFF
TRBJ2-3	TRBD2	many	TRBV10-3	TGTGCCATCAAGAGCGGGGGCACAGATACGCAGTATTTT	CAIKSGGTDTQYF
TRBJ2-3	.	many	TRBV3-1	TGTGCCAGCAGCCAAGAAGGCGGAGATACGCAGTATTTT	CASSQEGGDTQYF
TRBJ2-1	.	.	TRBV7-9	TGTGCCAGCAGCGCCCGATTACGGCTAGCTAGAAGCAATGAGCAGTTCTTC	CASSARLRLARSNEQFF
TRBJ2-7	.	many	TRBV7-2	TGTGCCAGCAAAGAAAGAGCGGGACAGACTTTCTCCTACGAGCAGTACTTC	CASKERAGQTFSYEQYF
TRBJ2-2	.	many	TRBV21-1	TGTGCCAGCAGTACCCGATCCCTTTCTTCGGGAGAACCCTTGGGGAACACCGGGGAGCTGTTTTTT	CASSTRSLSSGEPLGNTGELFF
TRBJ2-5	TRBD2	few	TRBV20-1	TGCAGTGCTAGTGCCCAACTAGCGGGAGTCGAGACCCAGTACTTC	CSASAQLAGVETQYF
TRBJ1-5	.	many	TRBV27	TGTGCCAGCAGTTTATTCAGTATCCCCCATTCGACCCAGCATTTT	CASSLFSIPHSTQHF
TRBJ2-3	.	many	TRBV5-1	TGCGCCAGCAGCTTGGGAGATACGCAGTATTTT	CASSLGDTQYF
TRBJ2-1	.	many	TRBV7-2	TGTGCCAGCAGCTGGGACTCCGGGAACAATGAGCAGTTCTTC	CASSWDSGNNEQFF
TRBJ2-2	.	many	TRBV5-1	TGCGCCAGCAGCGTCCCCGAGCGGACGAACACCGGGGAGCTGTTTTTT	CASSVPERTNTGELFF
TRBJ1-6	TRBD1	few	TRBV19	TGTGCCAGTAGTATAGGACAGGGGATCGCGTCACCCCTCCACTTT	CASSIGQGIASPLHF
TRBJ2-5	.	many	TRBV20-1	TGCAGTGGGCTAGCGCCGCCGTTGGAGACCCAGTACTTC	CSGLAPPLETQYF
TRBJ1-2	.	many	TRBV28	TGTGCCAGCGGATGGGGACGGTTCTATGGCTACACCTTC	CASGWGRFYGYTF
TRBJ2-1	TRBD2	many	TRBV7-2	TGTGCCAGCAGCTTATCTAGCGGCTCCTACAATGAGCAGTTCTTC	CASSLSSGSYNEQFF
TRBJ2-2	TRBD1	many	TRBV11-2	TGTGCCAGCAGCCCCCCGAGGCAGGGGGCCGGGGAGCTGTTTTTT	CASSPPRQGAGELFF
TRBJ2-7	TRBD2	many	TRBV7-8	TGTGCCAGCAGCAAAGTTGGGGTAGCTAGCGGGGGCTACGAGCAGTACTTC	CASSKVGVASGGYEQYF
TRBJ1-6	.	many	TRBV12-3/TRBV12-4	TGTGCCAGCAACGCCCCCGGGCAGGCCCTCCACTTT	CASNAPGQALHF
TRBJ2-1	TRBD1	many	TRBV29-1	TGCAGCGTTGAGCGACAGGGTCACAATGAGCAGTTCTTC	CSVERQGHNEQFF
TRBJ1-5	.	many	TRBV27	TGTGCCAGCAGCCCCAGACATCTCAATCAGCCCCAGCATTTT	CASSPRHLNQPQHF
TRBJ2-3	.	many	TRBV29-1	TGCAGCGTTGAAGGGACGGCTAGCACAGATACGCAGTATTTT	CSVEGTASTDTQYF
TRBJ2-7	.	many	TRBV3-1	TGTGCCAGCAGCCGAGGTTGGCAGGGTAGTAGCTACGAGCAGTACTTC	CASSRGWQGSSYEQYF
TRBJ1-1	.	many	TRBV5-1	TGCGCCAGCAGCTCCCTCGACGGGGACATGAACACTGAAGCTTTCTTT	CASSSLDGDMNTEAFF
TRBJ2-3	TRBD2	many	TRBV20-1	TGCAGTGCTAGAATTCCTAGCGGTACAGATACGCAGTATTTT	CSARIPSGTDTQYF
TRBJ1-2	.	many	TRBV18	TGTGCCAGCTCACCCTCCGGGCAGTTTGGTGGCTATGGCTACACCTTC	CASSPSGQFGGYGYTF
TRBJ2-3	TRBD2	few	TRBV28	TGTGCCAGCAGCGCGGGAGGGCTGAGAGATACGCAGTATTTT	CASSAGGLRDTQYF
TRBJ2-3	.	many	TRBV7-3	TGTGCCAGCTCGAGGGGGTCAGGGGCAATCACAGATACGCAGTATTTT	CASSRGSGAITDTQYF
TRBJ2-6	.	few	TRBV27	TGTGCCAGCAGTTTTTTCCCCGGAATCTCTGGGGCCAACGTCCTGACTTTC	CASSFFPGISGANVLTF
TRBJ1-2	TRBD1	few	TRBV7-2	TGTGCCAGCAGCTTAGAGACAGGGATAAATAGTGGCTACACCTTC	CASSLETGINSGYTF
TRBJ1-5	.	.	TRBV20-1	TGCAGTGCTCATGACAGGATTAGCAATCAGCCCCAGCATTTT	CSAHDRISNQPQHF
TRBJ2-7	.	many	TRBV5-1	TGCGCCAGCAGCAATACCTACGAGCAGTACTTC	CASSNTYEQYF
TRBJ2-7	TRBD1	many	TRBV7-8	TGTGCCAGCAGCTTAGCGAGCCGGGACAGAGCCTACGAGCAGTACTTC	CASSLASRDRAYEQYF
TRBJ1-1	.	.	TRBV7-9	TGTGCCAGCAGCCCAGGCCACAGGTCGAACACTGAAGCTTTCTTT	CASSPGHRSNTEAFF
TRBJ2-3	TRBD2	many	TRBV12-5	TGTGCTAGTGGTTTGGCTAGCGGGAGCGCGGGGGATACGCAGTATTTT	CASGLASGSAGDTQYF
TRBJ2-7	TRBD2	many	TRBV20-1	TGCAGTGCCTTTCCGACTAGCGGGAGAACCTACGAGCAGTACTTC	CSAFPTSGRTYEQYF
TRBJ2-7	.	many	TRBV7-2	TGTGCCAGCAGCCCTAGACTTACCTCCTACGAGCAGTACTTC	CASSPRLTSYEQYF